Each of the 21 T cell receptor beta chains below was sequenced from the same sample in a study of T cells in Graves' hyperthyroidism and ophthalmopathy. RNA transcripts yielded amplified TCR beta CDR3 regions. In the first-round RT-PCR of the TCR CDR3, the HTBI primer set was used. Via MiXCR, TCRdb re-called the multiplex PCR reads, giving one row per CDR3 protein. The profile shows fewer than 450,000 distinct CDR3 sequences, about an eighth of them singletons. The sequenced sample was blood. The receptors come from a man in his forties or fifties with Graves' ophthalmopathy.

The genes are TRBV4-1 and TRBJ2-7, with 11 nucleotides matching TRBD1. Unmatched junction bases numbered 3, after V lost 2 bases and J lost 3 bases. CDR1 MGHRA and CDR2 YSYEKL come from the germline V gene. The CDR3 is made up of 15 amino acids. As DNA, the CDR3 is TGCGCCAGCAGCCAACGAGGGACAGGGGGCTACGAGCAGTACTTC. Its protein product is CASSQRGTGGYEQYF.

This clonotype was counted only a few times. CDR3 amino acids: CASRYTGPPYEQYF. DNA of the CDR3: TGTGCCAGCAGATACACGGGACCCCCCTACGAGCAGTACTTC. The chain uses TRBV6-2 or TRBV6-3 and TRBJ2-7; D possibly matches TRBD1 or TRBD2 (5 bases each). V gave up 6 bases and J gave up 2 bases, with 14 bases separating them. This CDR3 spans 14 amino acids. Germline V gene data show CDR1 as MNHEY and CDR2 as SVGEGT.

This clonotype was seen at least ten times. This chain connects TRBV15 to TRBJ2-1, with TRBD1 matching over 8 bases. The CDR3 is made up of 16 amino acids. The J segment lost 8 bases and the V segment lost 5 bases, leaving 14 bases of the junction unmatched. Germline V gene sequence: CDR1 LNHNV, CDR2 YYDKDF (reference sequence). This CDR3 reads CATSRPGQGGVDEQFF. The CDR3 region has the DNA TGTGCCACCAGCCGACCAGGACAGGGAGGTGTGGATGAGCAGTTCTTC.

The gene calls are TRBV29-1 and TRBJ2-1; 8 nucleotides line up with TRBD1. After removal of 4 bases from V and 4 bases from J, the junction contained 6 bases not matched to a gene. The germline V gene has CDR1 SQVTM and CDR2 ANQGSEA. This CDR3 has 14 amino acids. CDR3 region: CSVGGQGGYNEQFF. The CDR3 DNA reads TGCAGCGTTGGAGGACAGGGCGGATACAATGAGCAGTTCTTC.

This clonotype was detected many times. This sequence joins TRBV11-2 and TRBJ2-7; TRBD1 might be the D (5 bases). CDR1 and CDR2 (germline): SGHAT, FQNNGV. The ends were cut back, 5 bases at V and 5 bases at J, with 16 bases in the middle. This CDR3 has 14 amino acids. CDR3 in amino acids: CASSPLFQGNEQYF. The CDR3, as DNA: TGTGCCAGCAGCCCCCTTTTCCAGGGTAACGAGCAGTACTTC.

This clonotype was picked up many times. J is TRBJ1-6 and V is TRBV12-3 or TRBV12-4; the D gene is possibly TRBD1 (5 bases). The CDR3 sequence is 15 residues long. The V gene lost 3 bases and the J gene lost 6 bases, with 12 bases spanning the gap. For the CDR3, the DNA is TGTGCCAGCAGTTTTGGGGAGGGGCGTAATTCACCCCTCCACTTT. Its protein product is CASSFGEGRNSPLHF.

This clonotype appeared many times. The chain carries TRBV5-1 and TRBJ1-1; D remains ambiguous. Germline V gene lookup returns CDR1 SGHRS and CDR2 YFSETQ. The CDR3 consists of 13 residues. V shed 4 bases and J shed 6 bases, with 13 bases lying between them. The CDR3 nucleotides are TGCGCCAGCAGCGCCGACGGAGGTTCTGAAGCTTTCTTT. Translated: CASSADGGSEAFF.

In its sample, this clonotype was seen many times. V usage is TRBV11-2 and J usage is TRBJ1-1, with 7 bases aligning to TRBD1. The CDR3 loop spans 14 amino acids. CDR1 and CDR2 from the germline V gene are SGHAT and FQNNGV. V lost 3 bases, J lost 1 base, and 2 bases stayed unmatched. CDR3 coding DNA: TGTGCCAGCAGCTTTTACAGGGGGAACACTGAAGCTTTCTTT. As protein: CASSFYRGNTEAFF. The whole variable domain, remainder taken from reference TRBV11-2 and TRBJ1-1, is EAGVAQSPRYKIIEKRQSVAFWCNPISGHATLYWYQQILGQGPKLLIQFQNNGVVDDSQLPKDRFSAERLKGVDSTLKIQPAKLEDSAVYLCASSFYRGNTEAFFGQGTRLTVV.

The rearrangement joins TRBV24-1 to TRBJ2-1; 10 bases match TRBD2. The CDR3 totals 14 residues. The V segment lost 9 bases and the J segment 8 bases; nucleotides outside the gene matches: 9. Germline loops: CDR1 KGHDR, CDR2 SFDVKD. The CDR3 bases are TGTGCCACCCAATCTAGCGGGAGTTCTGATGAGCAGTTCTTC. Its protein product is CATQSSGSSDEQFF.

There are many counts of this clonotype. The chain joins TRBV7-3 to TRBJ2-2; 8 nucleotides line up with TRBD2. The CDR3 is 15 amino acids. J was trimmed by 4 bases and V by 5 bases; bases with no gene match: 6. CDR1 SGHTA and CDR2 FQGTGA come from the germline V gene. For the CDR3, the DNA is TGTGCCAGCAGCACCGGGACTAGGACCACCGGGGAGCTGTTTTTT. Its translation: CASSTGTRTTGELFF.

This clonotype was observed many times. The rearrangement uses TRBV29-1 and TRBJ2-1, with TRBD1 identical over 10 bases. This CDR3 has 12 residues. The V gene's germline CDR1 is SQVTM and CDR2 ANQGSEA. J was trimmed by 9 bases and V by 7 bases; bases with no gene match: 6. DNA of the CDR3: TGCAGCGGGGGACAGGGGAATCGTGAGCAGTTCTTC. This encodes CSGGQGNREQFF.

This clonotype has at least ten counts. The chain couples TRBV30 to TRBJ2-7, with TRBD1 matching over 8 bases. The J segment lost 1 base and the V segment lost 3 bases, leaving 5 bases of the junction unmatched. Germline V gives CDR1 GTSNPN, CDR2 SVGIG (reference sequence). The CDR3 consists of 14 residues. CDR3 nucleotide sequence: TGTGCCTGGAGGCAAACAGGGGGTTCCTACGAGCAGTACTTC. Amino acid sequence: CAWRQTGGSYEQYF.

The table lists this clonotype with many counts. The J gene is TRBJ2-1, the V gene TRBV27; D is possibly TRBD1 (6 bases). The CDR3 has 16 residues. Germline CDR1 reads MNHEY; CDR2 reads SMNVEV (reference sequence). The V gene lost 6 bases and the J gene lost 0 bases, with 15 bases spanning the gap. The CDR3 is CASRLETGRSYNEQFF. The CDR3 nucleotides are TGTGCCAGCAGACTAGAGACAGGTCGCTCCTACAATGAGCAGTTCTTC.

In its sample, this clonotype was seen a few times. This sequence joins TRBV5-1 and TRBJ2-7, with 8 positions matching TRBD2. This CDR3 is 15 amino acids long. Germline V gives CDR1 SGHRS, CDR2 YFSETQ. After removal of 4 bases from V and 6 bases from J, the junction contained 12 bases not matched to a gene. The CDR3 protein is CASSRGGQRESEQYF. The CDR3 coding sequence is TGCGCCAGCAGCAGGGGGGGGCAGCGGGAGTCCGAGCAGTACTTC.

In this sample, this clonotype turned up many times. The chain links TRBV2 to TRBJ2-7; TRBD1 aligns across 9 bases. With V trimmed by 10 bases and J by 7 bases, 11 bases remained unmatched. The germline gives CDR1 SNHLY, CDR2 FYNNEI. CDR3 length: 13 residues. This CDR3 reads CATHWDRAREQYF. For the CDR3, the DNA is TGTGCCACCCATTGGGACAGGGCGAGAGAGCAGTACTTC.

The gene calls are TRBV29-1 and TRBJ2-7, with D tentatively TRBD1 (6 bases). Germline CDR1 SQVTM, CDR2 ANQGSEA. The CDR3 length is 14 residues. V was clipped by 4 bases and J by 3 bases, with 16 bases between them. CDR3 protein: CSVAPLAGDYEQYF. The CDR3 nucleotides are TGCAGCGTTGCCCCCCTGGCAGGGGACTACGAGCAGTACTTC.

In this sample, this clonotype turned up a few times. The chain combines TRBV27 with TRBJ2-5; no reliable D call. The J call is doubtful: the DNA matches TRBJ2-1 better. Germline V CDR1 and CDR2: MNHEY, SMNVEV (reference sequence). The CDR3 has 14 amino acids. The CDR3 bases are TGTGCCAGCAGTCCCACCTCCGGGTTTCTTACCCAGTTCTTC. Translating it yields CASSPTSGFLTQFF.

This clonotype was recorded a few times. The chain is built from TRBV19 and TRBJ1-2; TRBD1 aligns across 8 bases. CDR1 is LNHDA and CDR2 is SQIVND in the germline V gene (reference sequence). V was pared by 4 bases and J by 8 bases, with 9 bases of the junction left unmatched. CDR3 size: 14 residues. CDR3 amino acids: CASSTIGTGGGYTF. The DNA for the CDR3 is TGTGCCAGTAGTACAATCGGGACAGGCGGCGGCTACACCTTC.

This clonotype appeared many times. The chain carries TRBV7-9 and TRBJ2-7, with 8 nucleotides matching TRBD2. With V trimmed by 5 bases and J by 2 bases, 8 bases remained unmatched. The germline V gene has CDR1 SEHNR and CDR2 FQNEAQ (reference sequence). The CDR3 has 15 amino acids. The CDR3 nucleotides read TGTGCCAGCAGCCCAGGGAGGCGGGAGGCCTACGAGCAGTACTTC. Protein: CASSPGRREAYEQYF.

This chain links TRBV4-2 with TRBJ1-6, with 7 bases matching TRBD1. The V gene end was trimmed by 1 base and the J gene end by 6 bases; junction bases not matched to a gene: 3. The length of the CDR3 is 15 residues. Germline V gene data show CDR1 as LGHNA and CDR2 as YNFKEQ. This CDR3 is CASSQGGQFNSPLHF. CDR3 DNA sequence: TGTGCCAGCAGCCAAGGGGGACAGTTTAATTCACCCCTCCACTTT.

This clonotype has a count of ten or more. The chain employs TRBV5-1 and TRBJ2-1, with TRBD1 matching 8 bases. The CDR3 is made up of 15 amino acids. The V gene's germline CDR1 is SGHRS and CDR2 YFSETQ. The V gene end was trimmed by 7 bases and the J gene end by 0 bases; junction bases not matched to a gene: 6. The DNA of the CDR3 is TGCGCCAGCGGGGCAGGGGGCAGCTCCTACAATGAGCAGTTCTTC. This gives the protein CASGAGGSSYNEQFF.